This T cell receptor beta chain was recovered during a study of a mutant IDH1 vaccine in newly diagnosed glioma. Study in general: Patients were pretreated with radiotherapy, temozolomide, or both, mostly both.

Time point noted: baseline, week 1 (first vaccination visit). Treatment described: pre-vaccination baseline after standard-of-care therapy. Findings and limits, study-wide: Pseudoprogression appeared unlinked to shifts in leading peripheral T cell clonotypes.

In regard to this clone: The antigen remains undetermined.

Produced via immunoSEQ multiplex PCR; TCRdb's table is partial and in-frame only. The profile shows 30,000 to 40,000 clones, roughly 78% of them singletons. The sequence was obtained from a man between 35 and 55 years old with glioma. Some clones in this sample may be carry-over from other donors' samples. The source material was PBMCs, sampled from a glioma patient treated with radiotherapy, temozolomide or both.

CDR3 bases: TGTGCCAGCAGCCGGAAAGGGATAGGCACCGGGGAGCTGTTTTTT. Translating it yields CASSRKGIGTGELFF. This chain connects TRBV14 to TRBJ2-2; D is uncertain. Germline V CDR1 and CDR2: SGHDN, FVKESK. The CDR3 loop spans 15 amino acids. Trimming removed 4 bases from V and 4 bases from J, with 13 bases in between.